This T cell receptor beta chain emerged from a study of Ad26.COV2.S vaccination and SARS-CoV-2 variants. Study-level background: A COV1001 Ad26.COV2.S trial-arm participant provided the sample. Participants got Ad26.COV2.S intramuscularly, once or twice 56 days apart.

Documented treatment: 19 received Ad26.COV2.S at low or high dose, single or two shots; 5 received placebo; per-sample allocation not given. Specimens were obtained on day 63 following the first vaccine or placebo injection. Study outcomes and limitations: Marked by substantial breadth, spike-specific CD8+ and CD4+ T cell responses were reportedly seen after vaccination. Estimates derived from TCR breadth and depth analyses may have underestimated total T cell responses.

The CDR3 sequence is 14 residues long. Germline CDR1 is GTSNPN and CDR2 is SVGIG (reference sequence). V lost 0 bases and J 3 bases, leaving 11 bases between the germline ends. About this clone itself: Its antigen is undetermined.

Assay: immunoSEQ multiplex PCR; the TCRdb copy retains only in-frame clones and omits some. The table has 450,000 to 550,000 clones, roughly nine tenths seen once. This clonotype was sampled from a person between 18 and 65 years old who received the Ad26.COV2.S COVID-19 vaccine or a placebo. V is TRBV30 and J is TRBJ1-2; D gene ambiguous. The source material was peripheral blood, sampled in a trial of Ad26.COV2.S vaccine versus placebo. DNA of the CDR3: TGTGCCTGGAGTGTTTCGGGTCCCTACTATGGCTACACCTTC. It specifies CAWSVSGPYYGYTF.